This T cell receptor beta chain was retrieved from a study of T cell responses to AZD1222 COVID-19 vaccine. Study-wide results and caveats: The donors showed a predominance of white British ancestry and of females, with possible underestimation of clonal diversity. After two AZD1222 doses, spike-specific TCR breadth and depth rose versus day 0.

Second-dose intervals of approximately 4 or approximately 12 weeks were pooled. The CDR3 runs to 12 residues. The germline CDR1 and CDR2 sequences are GTSNPN and SVGIG (reference sequence). V gave up 0 bases and J gave up 7 bases, with 9 bases separating them. This clone was detected only once. The antigen remains undetermined. The repertoire was sequenced with immunoSEQ multiplex PCR; TCRdb's copy has only in-frame clones and lacks some. This sample has about 130,000 clones, with 80% to 95% found just once. The sample consisted of peripheral blood, taken 28 days after the second AZD1222 dose. V gene TRBV30 combines with J gene TRBJ1-2, with D unclear. The sequence was collected from an adult who received the AZD1222 COVID-19 vaccine. The CDR3 region has the DNA TGTGCCTGGAGTGTACGTGGGATTGGCTACACCTTC. It codes for CAWSVRGIGYTF.